This TCR beta chain was obtained from a study of control samples from healthy donors and cancer patients. Only in-frame clones appear in the TCRdb table, and some are missing; sequencing was by immunoSEQ multiplex PCR. The sample carries about 120,000 clones, roughly 89% recorded once. Germline V gives CDR1 SNHLY, CDR2 FYNNEI. CDR3 length: 14 amino acids. Deletions cut 4 bases from V and 6 bases from J, with 13 bases between. This clonotype originated in a man between 25 and 39 years old in good health. The rearrangement links TRBV2 to TRBJ1-5; D call uncertain. Sequences were obtained from blood. CDR3 sequence: CASSGEGMGQPQHF. CDR3 DNA: TGTGCCAGCAGTGGAGAGGGAATGGGTCAGCCCCAGCATTTT. The variable domain in full, with the rest retrieved from reference TRBV2 and TRBJ1-5, is EPEVTQTPSHQVTQMGQEVILRCVPISNHLYFYWYRQILGQKVEFLVSFYNNEISEKSEIFDDQFSVERPDGSNFTLKIRSTKLEDSAMYFCASSGEGMGQPQHFGDGTRLSIL.